The rows below give T cell receptor beta chains drawn from one sample of a study of graft-versus-host responses after intestinal transplantation. Which antigens these TCRs recognize remains unknown. Produced via immunoSEQ multiplex PCR; TCRdb's table is partial and in-frame only. The table has 130,000 or so clones, just over 90% seen once; the top ten hold around 0.16%. Sequences were derived from unstimulated CD4+ T cells sorted from spleen or lymph node cells, sampled before intestinal transplant. These receptors were taken from a human donor who received an intestinal transplant. Both conserved end residues are part of each CDR3. A D gene is named only where the DNA matches it firmly. Clone size is not always given. Where it is, it says once, few, many or a class for expanded clones.

CDR3 protein	CDR3 DNA	D gene	V gene	J gene	clone size	CDR3 length
CSVGSNQETQYF	TGCAGCGTTGGGAGCAACCAAGAGACCCAGTACTTC	NA	TRBV29-1	TRBJ2-5	NA	12
CASSPGQGGETQYF	TGCGCCAGCAGCCCAGGACAGGGAGGAGAGACCCAGTACTTC	TRBD1	TRBV5-1	TRBJ2-5	NA	14
CASSYGGGGPYEQYF	TGTGCCAGCAGCTACGGAGGGGGGGGCCCCTACGAGCAGTACTTC	NA	TRBV5-4	TRBJ2-7	NA	15
CASKEWAETDTQYF	TGTGCCAGCAAGGAGTGGGCCGAGACAGATACGCAGTATTTT	NA	TRBV2	TRBJ2-3	NA	14
CSVRGGDNQPQHF	TGCAGCGTTAGGGGAGGGGACAATCAGCCCCAGCATTTT	NA	TRBV29-1	TRBJ1-5	NA	13
CASSPRGGILSNQPQHF	TGTGCCAGCTCACCTCGAGGGGGCATTTTGAGCAATCAGCCCCAGCATTTT	TRBD1	TRBV18	TRBJ1-5	NA	17
CASSLEGYSNQPQHF	TGTGCCAGCAGCTTAGAGGGCTATAGCAATCAGCCCCAGCATTTT	NA	TRBV7-8	TRBJ1-5	once	15
CASSEGGQVSYEQYF	TGTGCCAGCAGTGAAGGTGGACAGGTTAGCTACGAGCAGTACTTC	TRBD1	TRBV2	TRBJ2-7	NA	15
CASSYSGSGRYSPLHF	TGTGCCAGCAGTTACTCAGGTTCAGGAAGATATTCACCCCTCCACTTT	NA	TRBV6-5	TRBJ1-6	NA	16
CASSQASPAGNTIYF	TGTGCCAGCAGCCAAGCTTCGCCAGCTGGAAACACCATATATTTT	NA	TRBV4-2	TRBJ1-3	NA	15
CASSFRTDQNTEAFF	TGCGCCAGCAGCTTTAGGACAGATCAGAACACTGAAGCTTTCTTT	NA	TRBV5-1	TRBJ1-1	NA	15
CASHSRGYEQYF	TGTGCCAGCCACAGTCGGGGATACGAGCAGTACTTC	NA	TRBV28	TRBJ2-7	NA	12
CASSPRTVGGTEAFF	TGTGCCAGTAGTCCTCGGACGGTCGGCGGCACTGAAGCTTTCTTT	NA	TRBV19	TRBJ1-1	NA	15
CASRLQGRELFF	TGTGCCAGCAGGCTACAGGGAAGGGAGCTGTTTTTT	NA	TRBV2	TRBJ2-2	NA	12
CASSYRDSTDTQYF	TGTGCCAGCAGTTACCGGGACAGCACAGATACGCAGTATTTT	NA	TRBV6-5	TRBJ2-3	NA	14
CASRPRQDTFYEQYF	TGTGCCAGCAGGCCTCGACAGGATACCTTCTACGAGCAGTACTTC	NA	TRBV6-1	TRBJ2-7	NA	15
CASSLVGPSRVAGELFF	TGTGCCAGCAGCTTAGTAGGGCCATCGCGGGTGGCCGGGGAGCTGTTTTTT	NA	TRBV11-3	TRBJ2-2	NA	17
CASSYSKSGNEQYF	TGTGCCAGCAGTTACTCGAAATCAGGGAACGAGCAGTACTTC	NA	TRBV6-5	TRBJ2-7	NA	14
CASSLGTSAYEQYF	TGTGCCAGCAGCCTTGGGACTTCGGCGTACGAGCAGTACTTC	NA	TRBV9	TRBJ2-7	NA	14
CASSLGQPGSGNTIYF	TGTGCCAGCAGCTTGGGGCAGCCGGGGTCCGGAAACACCATATATTTT	NA	TRBV7-9	TRBJ1-3	NA	16
CASSYSQGSDGYTF	TGTGCCAGCAGTTACTCCCAGGGTTCCGATGGCTACACCTTC	NA	TRBV6-5	TRBJ1-2	once	14
CASSFDWNQPQHF	TGTGCCAGCAGCTTTGACTGGAATCAGCCCCAGCATTTT	NA	TRBV7-9	TRBJ1-5	NA	13
CSVARTAVGDEQYF	TGCAGCGTGGCCCGGACCGCGGTTGGTGACGAGCAGTACTTC	NA	TRBV29-1	TRBJ2-7	NA	14
CASSLDSGGSYEQYF	TGTGCCAGCAGCTTAGATAGCGGGGGCTCCTACGAGCAGTACTTC	TRBD2	TRBV7-2	TRBJ2-7	NA	15
CASSLVEAGHYEQYF	TGTGCCAGCAGCTTAGTTGAGGCGGGGCACTACGAGCAGTACTTC	NA	TRBV11-2	TRBJ2-7	NA	15
CASSLLAARTDTQYF	TGTGCCAGCAGCTTACTAGCGGCTAGAACAGATACGCAGTATTTT	TRBD2	TRBV9	TRBJ2-3	NA	15
CASSLVAGAGNEQFF	TGTGCCAGCAGCTTAGTTGCGGGGGCCGGCAATGAGCAGTTCTTC	NA	TRBV7-3	TRBJ2-1	NA	15
CASSARRGGTDTQYF	TGTGCCAGCAGCGCCCGGCGGGGGGGGACAGATACGCAGTATTTT	TRBD2	TRBV6-1	TRBJ2-3	NA	15
CASSDPQGVYNEQFF	TGCGCCAGCAGTGATCCCCAGGGCGTCTACAATGAGCAGTTCTTC	NA	TRBV10-2	TRBJ2-1	NA	15
CASSFPDKGAAQYF	TGTGCCAGCAGCTTTCCGGACAAGGGGGCGGCCCAGTACTTC	TRBD1	TRBV5-6	TRBJ2-5	NA	14
CASSLLAGGPGGFF	TGTGCCAGCAGCTTACTAGCGGGGGGGCCAGGAGGGTTCTTC	TRBD2	TRBV7-8	TRBJ2-1	once	14
CASSLAGSPNEKLFF	TGCGCCAGCAGCTTGGCGGGGAGTCCTAATGAAAAACTGTTTTTT	NA	TRBV5-1	TRBJ1-4	NA	15
CASGPFPALGELFF	TGTGCCAGCGGCCCGTTCCCGGCCTTAGGGGAGCTGTTTTTT	NA	TRBV6-1	TRBJ2-2	NA	14
CASSLILNTEAFF	TGTGCCAGCAGCTTAATATTGAACACTGAAGCTTTCTTT	NA	TRBV6-5	TRBJ1-1	once	13
CASKKLGGTTIYF	TGTGCCAGCAAGAAATTGGGCGGCACCACCATATATTTT	NA	TRBV7-9	TRBJ1-3	NA	13
CASSLARGGGQETQYF	TGCGCCAGCAGCTTGGCCCGGGGAGGAGGCCAAGAGACCCAGTACTTC	NA	TRBV5-1	TRBJ2-5	NA	16
CASSVAGAGDTQYF	TGTGCCAGCAGCGTAGCGGGGGCGGGAGATACGCAGTATTTT	NA	TRBV9	TRBJ2-3	NA	14
CASSTRQGGSYEQYF	TGTGCCAGCAGCACTCGACAGGGTGGGAGCTACGAGCAGTACTTC	TRBD1	TRBV7-9	TRBJ2-7	NA	15
CASSPTGNYEQYF	TGCGCCAGCAGCCCGACAGGGAACTACGAGCAGTACTTC	TRBD1	TRBV5-1	TRBJ2-7	NA	13
CASSPDSNQPQHF	TGTGCCAGCTCACCAGATAGCAATCAGCCCCAGCATTTT	NA	TRBV18	TRBJ1-5	NA	13
CASKVSISTYTTNEKLFF	TGTGCCAGCAAGGTGTCAATTAGCACGTACACAACTAATGAAAAACTGTTTTTT	NA	TRBV21-1	TRBJ1-4	NA	18
CASGLSNTIYF	TGTGCTAGTGGTTTATCGAACACCATATATTTT	NA	TRBV12-5	TRBJ1-3	NA	11
CASSLYRGNLGNEAFF	TGTGCCAGCAGCCTGTATCGGGGCAATCTGGGGAATGAAGCTTTCTTT	NA	TRBV7-8	TRBJ1-1	NA	16
CASARDTSYEQYF	TGTGCCAGCGCCCGGGACACGTCCTACGAGCAGTACTTC	NA	TRBV27	TRBJ2-7	NA	13
CASSYPQGGGYGYTF	TGTGCCAGCAGTTACCCCCAGGGGGGCGGGTATGGCTACACCTTC	TRBD1	TRBV6-6	TRBJ1-2	NA	15
CASSLRGGLAGSIGELFF	TGCGCCAGCAGCCTCAGGGGGGGACTAGCGGGGTCAATAGGGGAGCTGTTTTTT	TRBD2	TRBV4-1	TRBJ2-2	once	18
CASSLGGAGNEKLFF	TGTGCCAGCAGCTTAGGAGGGGCAGGGAATGAAAAACTGTTTTTT	NA	TRBV7-2	TRBJ1-4	NA	15
CASSQGGATNEKLFF	TGCGCCAGCAGCCAAGGAGGGGCAACTAATGAAAAACTGTTTTTT	NA	TRBV4-1	TRBJ1-4	NA	15